The clone carrying this T cell receptor beta chain was seen once. Its antigen remains unknown. The record originates from a study of beta chain features in type 1 diabetes. Study-wide results and caveats: Within each of all four CD4+ subsets, Type 1 diabetes patients had TCRB CDR3s that were moderately but significantly shorter. Whether TCRB rearrangement is influenced by HLA type was left unresolved in this analysis.

This CDR3 contains 19 residues. V dropped 2 bases and J dropped 1; count of bases not matched to a gene: 10. Per the germline V gene, CDR1 is SGHVS and CDR2 is FQNEAQ. The whole isolated RNA underwent reverse transcription, so sequencing captured expressed TCRB transcripts. This table comes from immunoSEQ multiplex PCR, and its TCRdb copy is limited to in-frame clones, with some not included. The repertoire includes 810,000 or so clones, under 20% of them detected once, and 0.023% sits in the top ten. Sorted cells reached over 95% purity in every population. What was sequenced was naive CD4+ T cells from blood. The chain couples TRBV7-8 to TRBJ2-3, with 12 bases matching TRBD2. The sequence came from a woman aged 18-35 years in good health. The CDR3: CASSLRLAGGGIGTDTQYF. The CDR3 DNA sequence: TGTGCCAGCAGCTTACGGCTAGCGGGAGGGGGGATCGGCACAGATACGCAGTATTTT.